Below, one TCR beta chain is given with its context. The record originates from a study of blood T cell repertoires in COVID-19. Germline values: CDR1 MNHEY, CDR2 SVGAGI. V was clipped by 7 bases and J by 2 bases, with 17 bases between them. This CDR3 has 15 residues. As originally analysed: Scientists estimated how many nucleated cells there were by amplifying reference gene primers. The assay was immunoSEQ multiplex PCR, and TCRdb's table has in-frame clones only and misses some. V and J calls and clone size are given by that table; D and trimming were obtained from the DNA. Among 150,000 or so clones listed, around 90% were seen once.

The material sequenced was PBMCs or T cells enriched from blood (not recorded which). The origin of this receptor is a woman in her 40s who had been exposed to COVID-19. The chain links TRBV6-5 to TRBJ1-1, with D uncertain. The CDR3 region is CASTARGGFNTEAFF. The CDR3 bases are TGTGCCAGCACCGCCCGGGGTGGGTTCAACACTGAAGCTTTCTTT.